This T cell receptor (beta chain) was found in a study of cytomegalovirus exposure and HLA in healthy donors. Unmatched junction bases numbered 4, after V lost 4 bases and J lost 5 bases. Germline lookup yields CDR1 SGHRS and CDR2 YFSETQ. This CDR3 spans 13 amino acids. Both 60 Vbeta primers and 13 Jbeta primers went into the PCR. This table comes from immunoSEQ multiplex PCR, and its TCRdb copy is limited to in-frame clones, with some not included. The sample consists of 100,000 to 150,000 clones, under 85% of them appearing once. The sequence was obtained from a boy aged 10-17 years in good health and CMV-seronegative. The J gene is TRBJ2-5, the V gene TRBV5-1, with 8 positions matching TRBD1. The source material was PBMCs. The CDR3 bases are TGCGCCAGCAGCGGGACAGGAGGGGAGACCCAGTACTTC. It codes for CASSGTGGETQYF.